The 18 T cell receptor beta chains below come from one sample, sequenced in a study of shared clonotypes between healthy human individuals. Here immunoSEQ multiplex PCR was the method, and the copy in TCRdb shows in-frame clones only, minus some. The repertoire has 2 million to 2.5 million clones, roughly 95% of them found once; the top ten carry about 0.13%. The specimen sequenced was naive CD4+ T cells sorted from blood. Sample subset: CD45RA+ positively selected. The receptors originated from a man between 18 and 29 years old in good health.

The chain employs TRBV9 and TRBJ2-5; 8 bases are a match to TRBD2. The junction had 8 bases not matched to a gene; V was cut back by 2 bases and J by 2 bases. The CDR3 contains 16 residues. Per germline, CDR1 SGDLS and CDR2 YYNGEE. This CDR3 reads CASSVALSGGQETQYF. In DNA, the CDR3 is TGTGCCAGCAGCGTGGCCCTAAGCGGGGGACAAGAGACCCAGTACTTC.

The chain joins TRBV9 to TRBJ1-1, with D tentatively TRBD1 (5 bases). V was shortened by 0 bases and J by 0 bases, with 12 bases between the two germline ends. Germline loops: CDR1 SGDLS, CDR2 YYNGEE. This CDR3 region has 16 residues. CDR3 protein: CASSVVGAGLNTEAFF. The CDR3 DNA follows: TGTGCCAGCAGCGTAGTAGGGGCGGGTTTGAACACTGAAGCTTTCTTT.

As concerns this clone: Other nucleotide sequences from this sample produce the same CDR3. V and J are TRBV25-1 and TRBJ1-2, with TRBD1 matching 12 bases. V trimming: 8 bases; J trimming: 2 bases; junction bases outside the gene matches: 6. The length of the CDR3 is 15 residues. The germline V gene has CDR1 MGHDK and CDR2 SYGVNS. CDR3 loop: CASSPGTGGNYGYTF. The CDR3, as DNA: TGTGCCAGCTCTCCGGGGACAGGGGGCAACTATGGCTACACCTTC.

This clone has just one count. The rearrangement links TRBV29-1 to TRBJ1-1, with 11 bases identical to TRBD1. V dropped 5 bases and J dropped 1; count of bases not matched to a gene: 3. Germline V gene lookup returns CDR1 SQVTM and CDR2 ANQGSEA. The CDR3 contains 14 residues. The CDR3 reads CSVTGTGGNTEAFF. As DNA, the CDR3 is TGCAGCGTTACCGGGACAGGGGGGAACACTGAAGCTTTCTTT.

The gene calls are TRBV21-1 and TRBJ2-4; the table's TRBD1 call for D was not verified on the DNA. TRBV21-1 is classified as a pseudogene. The CDR3 totals 19 residues. Here the CDR3 reads CASSSRIRRQGIAKNIQYF. The CDR3 DNA sequence: TGTGCCAGCAGCTCTCGGATAAGGAGACAGGGCATAGCCAAAAACATTCAGTACTTC.

This rearrangement joins TRBV28 to TRBJ1-1; D is unresolved. V was cut by 4 bases and J by 5 bases, with 20 bases left in between. The CDR3 consists of 16 residues. Germline CDR1 is MDHEN and CDR2 is SYDVKM. DNA of the CDR3: TGTGCCAGCAGTTCCCCCCCCACAACCCGTGAGACTGAAGCTTTCTTT. The encoded protein is CASSSPPTTRETEAFF.

The chain links TRBV18 to TRBJ2-4; 8 positions agree with TRBD2. CDR1 and CDR2 from the germline V gene are KGHSH and LQKENI. CDR3 length: 15 amino acids. V gave up 3 bases and J gave up 8 bases; unmatched junction bases: 9. The CDR3 loop reads CASSPSGANGDIQYF. CDR3 sequence (DNA): TGTGCCAGCTCACCTAGCGGGGCGAACGGGGACATTCAGTACTTC. Full variable domain (remainder filled in from reference TRBV18 and TRBJ2-4): NAGVMQNPRHLVRRRGQEARLRCSPMKGHSHVYWYRQLPEEGLKFMVYLQKENIIDESGMPKERFSAEFPKEGPSILRIQQVVRGDSAAYFCASSPSGANGDIQYFGAGTRLSVL.

The gene calls are TRBV5-1 and TRBJ2-7; tentative D call: TRBD1 (6 bases). CDR3 length equals 16 residues. Germline-derived CDR1 and CDR2 are SGHRS and YFSETQ. V lost 0 bases and J 3 bases, leaving 16 bases between the germline ends. This CDR3 reads CASSLGGQLGFYEQYF. In DNA form, the CDR3 reads TGCGCCAGCAGCTTGGGAGGACAGTTGGGATTCTACGAGCAGTACTTC.

The CDR3 coding sequence is TGTGCCAGCAGCCGGGGGGTCGGTCCTAACTATGGCTACACCTTC. Protein product: CASSRGVGPNYGYTF. This chain links TRBV5-6 with TRBJ1-2; tentatively, D is TRBD1 (5 bases). Trimming pared 4 bases from V and 0 bases from J, leaving 13 bases between. Germline CDR1 and CDR2: SGHDT and YYEEEE. There are 15 residues in the CDR3.

The CDR3 DNA reads as TGTGCCAGCAGCTCCTGGGACAGGGATTCACCCCTCCACTTT. This codes for CASSSWDRDSPLHF. The chain joins TRBV7-8 to TRBJ1-6; 9 positions agree with TRBD1. In germline, CDR1 is SGHVS, CDR2 FQNEAQ. There are 14 residues in the CDR3. V shed 4 bases, J shed 8 bases, and the junction held 3 bases outside the gene matches.

The chain couples TRBV5-4 to TRBJ2-7; 7 bases fit TRBD1. The CDR3 spans 15 residues. Germline values: CDR1 SGHNT, CDR2 YYREEE (reference sequence). Trimming took 4 bases from V and 3 from J; bases not matched to a gene: 10. The CDR3 spells CASSAETGQFYEQYF. CDR3 nucleotide sequence: TGTGCCAGCAGCGCCGAGACAGGGCAATTCTACGAGCAGTACTTC.

The CDR3 spells CASSYGKNSPLHF. Written as DNA, the CDR3 is TGTGCCAGCAGTTATGGGAAGAATTCACCCCTCCACTTT. This chain links TRBV6-6 with TRBJ1-6, with D hard to call. V lost 3 bases and J lost 7, with 7 bases in between. This CDR3 contains 13 residues. Germline values: CDR1 MNHNY, CDR2 SVGAGI (reference sequence).

The genes are TRBV18 and TRBJ1-2, with D uncertain. The CDR3 extends over 13 amino acids. Trimming pared 3 bases from V and 3 bases from J, leaving 8 bases between. Germline V lookup: CDR1 KGHSH, CDR2 LQKENI. The CDR3 protein is CASSPGWDYGYTF. The CDR3 DNA reads as TGTGCCAGCTCACCCGGCTGGGACTATGGCTACACCTTC.

This clone was found once. At the DNA level, this CDR3 is encoded by other sequences in the same sample as well. This CDR3 is CASSPGQGGNQPQHF. The CDR3, as DNA: TGTGCCAGCAGCCCGGGACAGGGTGGCAATCAGCCCCAGCATTTT. The rearrangement joins TRBV7-2 to TRBJ1-5; 9 bases are shared with TRBD1. Germline CDR1 reads SGHTA; CDR2 reads FQGNSA. Trimming at V came to 5 bases and at J to 2 bases, leaving 4 bases not matched to a gene. The CDR3 runs 15 residues.

The genes are TRBV7-6 and TRBJ1-4, with 10 bases identical to TRBD1. Germline CDR1 SGHVS, CDR2 FNYEAQ. This CDR3 comprises 14 residues. The V segment lost 5 bases and the J segment 8 bases; nucleotides outside the gene matches: 5. CDR3 nucleotide sequence: TGTGCCAGCAGCGGGACAGGGGTTGGAGAAAAACTGTTTTTT. Translated, it gives CASSGTGVGEKLFF. Drawing the rest from reference TRBV7-6 and TRBJ1-4, the complete variable domain is GAGVSQSPRYKVTKRGQDVALRCDPISGHVSLYWYRQALGQGPEFLTYFNYEAQQDKSGLPNDRFSAERPEGSISTLTIQRTEQRDSAMYRCASSGTGVGEKLFFGSGTQLSVL.

V usage is TRBV10-2 and J usage is TRBJ2-2; 10 bases line up with TRBD2. Germline CDR1 is WSHSY and CDR2 is SAAADI. The CDR3 has 13 amino acids. V lost 5 bases, J lost 7 bases, and 1 base stayed unmatched. The CDR3 coding sequence is TGCGCCAGCAGTAGACTAGCGGGCGGGGAGCTGTTTTTT. It yields the protein CASSRLAGGELFF.

The rearrangement uses TRBV27 and TRBJ1-5; TRBD1 is a possible D gene (5 bases). Germline CDR1 reads MNHEY; CDR2 reads SMNVEV (reference sequence). V shed 9 bases and J shed 7 bases, with 13 bases lying between them. The CDR3 covers 12 residues. CDR3 sequence: CARQRGRQPQHF. CDR3 bases: TGTGCCAGACAAAGGGGCCGACAGCCCCAGCATTTT.

J is TRBJ1-1 and V is TRBV10-3; no firm D call. The CDR3 sequence is 14 residues long. Trimming took off 0 bases at V and 2 bases at J, with 7 bases between the two ends. CDR1 ENHRY and CDR2 SYGVKD come from the germline V gene. CDR3 sequence (DNA): TGTGCCATCAGTGAGTCGGCAGCAAACACTGAAGCTTTCTTT. Residues: CAISESAANTEAFF.